In its sample, the clone carrying this T cell receptor (beta chain) was seen many times. Its antigen is unidentified. Time point noted: longitudinal time-point 1 (baseline). The unsorted libraries were produced from 2 million PBMCs held at -80 C. The sample is drawn from a study of neurological immune-mediated disorders. Findings and limits, study-wide: Multiple sclerosis was found to have the least TCR clonal expansion, below healthy controls, and HTLV-1-associated myelopathy the most.

The cDNA was produced through 5'RACE with 10-nucleotide random UMIs. Over 170 million TCR-beta sequences, together covering 15-18 subjects, were produced by every individual sequencing run that was carried out. TCRdb reprocessed the 5' RACE reads with MiXCR, giving one entry per CDR3 protein. Found here are tens of thousands of distinct CDR3 sequences, around a tenth of them singletons; the top ten hold about 6.3%. This CDR3 comprises 14 residues. V lost 6 bases, J lost 0 bases, and 13 bases lay in between. Germline V CDR1 and CDR2: DFQATT, SNEGSKA (reference sequence). This TCR came from a male donor with HTLV-1-associated myelopathy (HAM/TSP). V and J are TRBV20-1 and TRBJ2-3; perhaps TRBD2 as D (6 bases). Material: PBMCs. This CDR3 is CSAPLGGSTDTQYF. The CDR3 coding sequence is TGCAGTGCCCCTTTGGGGGGAAGCACAGATACGCAGTATTTT.